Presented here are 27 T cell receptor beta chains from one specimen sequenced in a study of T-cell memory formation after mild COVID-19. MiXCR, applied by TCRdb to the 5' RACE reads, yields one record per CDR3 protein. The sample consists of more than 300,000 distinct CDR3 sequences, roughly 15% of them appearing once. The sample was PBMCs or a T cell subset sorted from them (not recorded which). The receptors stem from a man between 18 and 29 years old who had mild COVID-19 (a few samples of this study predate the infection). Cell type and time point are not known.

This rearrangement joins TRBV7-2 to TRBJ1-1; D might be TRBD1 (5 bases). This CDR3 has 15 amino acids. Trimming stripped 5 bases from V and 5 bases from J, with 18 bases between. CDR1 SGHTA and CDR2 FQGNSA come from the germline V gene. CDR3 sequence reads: CASSLFGAGETEAFF. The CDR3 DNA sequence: TGTGCCAGCAGCCTATTTGGGGCAGGAGAGACTGAAGCTTTCTTT.

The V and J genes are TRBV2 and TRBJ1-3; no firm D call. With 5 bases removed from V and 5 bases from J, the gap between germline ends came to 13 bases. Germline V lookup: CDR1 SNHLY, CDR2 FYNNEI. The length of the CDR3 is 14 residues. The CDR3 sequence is CASSREGQRNTIYF. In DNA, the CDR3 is TGTGCCAGCAGTAGAGAGGGCCAGAGAAACACCATATATTTT.

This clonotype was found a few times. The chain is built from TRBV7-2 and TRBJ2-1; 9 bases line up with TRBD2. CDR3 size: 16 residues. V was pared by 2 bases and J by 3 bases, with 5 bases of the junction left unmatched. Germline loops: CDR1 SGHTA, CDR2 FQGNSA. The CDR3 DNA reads TGTGCCAGCAGCTTACAGCGGGGGGCTCACTACAATGAGCAGTTCTTC. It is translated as CASSLQRGAHYNEQFF.

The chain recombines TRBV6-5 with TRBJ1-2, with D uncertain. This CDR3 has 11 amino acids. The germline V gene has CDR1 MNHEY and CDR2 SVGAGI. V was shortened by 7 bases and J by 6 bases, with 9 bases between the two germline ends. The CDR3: CASMGWDGYTF. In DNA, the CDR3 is TGTGCCAGCATGGGTTGGGATGGCTACACCTTC.

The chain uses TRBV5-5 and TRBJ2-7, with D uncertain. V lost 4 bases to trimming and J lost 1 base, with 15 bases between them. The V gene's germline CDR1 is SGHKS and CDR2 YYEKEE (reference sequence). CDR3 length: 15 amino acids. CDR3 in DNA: TGTGCCAGCAGCCTCAGACTGCCGCAGTCCTACGAGCAGTACTTC. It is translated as CASSLRLPQSYEQYF.

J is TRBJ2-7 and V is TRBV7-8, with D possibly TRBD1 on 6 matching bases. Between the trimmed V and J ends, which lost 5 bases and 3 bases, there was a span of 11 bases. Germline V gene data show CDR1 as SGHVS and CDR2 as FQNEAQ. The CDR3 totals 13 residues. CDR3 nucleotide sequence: TGTGCCAGCAGCCCGGGACACCTCTACGAGCAGTACTTC. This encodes CASSPGHLYEQYF.

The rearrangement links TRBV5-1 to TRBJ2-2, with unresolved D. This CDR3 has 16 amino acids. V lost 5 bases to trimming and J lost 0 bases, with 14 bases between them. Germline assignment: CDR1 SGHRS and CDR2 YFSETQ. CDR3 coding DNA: TGCGCCAGCAGTCCCCCGAGCCTCGCGAACACCGGGGAGCTGTTTTTT. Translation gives CASSPPSLANTGELFF.

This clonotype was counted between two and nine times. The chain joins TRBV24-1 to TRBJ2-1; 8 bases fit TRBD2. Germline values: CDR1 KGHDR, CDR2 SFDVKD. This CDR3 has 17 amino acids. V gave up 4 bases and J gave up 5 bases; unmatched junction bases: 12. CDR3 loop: CATSDPSGGAYDNEQFF. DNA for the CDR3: TGTGCCACCAGTGACCCCTCCGGGGGGGCCTACGACAATGAGCAGTTCTTC.

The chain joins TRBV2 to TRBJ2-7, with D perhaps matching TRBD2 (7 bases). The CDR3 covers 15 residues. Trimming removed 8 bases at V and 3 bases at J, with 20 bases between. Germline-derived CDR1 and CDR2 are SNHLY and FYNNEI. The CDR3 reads CASLLGRGRNYEQYF. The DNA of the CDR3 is TGTGCCAGCTTGTTAGGGCGGGGGCGAAACTACGAGCAGTACTTC.

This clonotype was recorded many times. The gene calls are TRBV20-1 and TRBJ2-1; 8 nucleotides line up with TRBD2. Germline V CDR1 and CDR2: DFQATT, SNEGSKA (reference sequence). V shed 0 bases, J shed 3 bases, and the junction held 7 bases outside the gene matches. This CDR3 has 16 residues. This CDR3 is CSAREVGGGYYNEQFF. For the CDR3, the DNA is TGCAGTGCTAGAGAAGTTGGCGGGGGGTACTACAATGAGCAGTTCTTC.

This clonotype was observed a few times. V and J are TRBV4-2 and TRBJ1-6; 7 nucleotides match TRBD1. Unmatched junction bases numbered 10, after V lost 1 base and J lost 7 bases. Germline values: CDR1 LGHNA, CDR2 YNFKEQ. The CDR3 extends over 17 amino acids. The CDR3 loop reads CASSQVYGGQENSPLHF. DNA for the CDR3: TGTGCCAGCAGCCAAGTCTATGGCGGACAGGAGAATTCACCCCTCCACTTT.

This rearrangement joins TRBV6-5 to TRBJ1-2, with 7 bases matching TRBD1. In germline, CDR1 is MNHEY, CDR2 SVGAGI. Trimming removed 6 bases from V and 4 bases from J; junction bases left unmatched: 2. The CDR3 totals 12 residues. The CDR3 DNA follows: TGTGCCAGCAGAGGGGACAGCTATGGCTACACCTTC. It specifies CASRGDSYGYTF.

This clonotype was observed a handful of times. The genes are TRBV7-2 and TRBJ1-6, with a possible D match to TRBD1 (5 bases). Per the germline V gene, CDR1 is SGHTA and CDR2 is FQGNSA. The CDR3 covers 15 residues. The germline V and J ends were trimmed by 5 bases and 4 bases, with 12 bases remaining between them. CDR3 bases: TGTGCCAGCAGCGACTCGGGACGGTATAATTCACCCCTCCACTTT. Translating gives CASSDSGRYNSPLHF.

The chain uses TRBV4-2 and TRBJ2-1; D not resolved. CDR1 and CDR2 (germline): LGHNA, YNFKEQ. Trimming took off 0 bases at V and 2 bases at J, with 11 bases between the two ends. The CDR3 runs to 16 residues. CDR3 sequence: CASSQDRSGTYNEQFF. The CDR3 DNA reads TGTGCCAGCAGCCAAGATCGAAGTGGCACCTACAATGAGCAGTTCTTC.

The CDR3 reads CASSYVENTEAFF. The CDR3, as DNA: TGTGCCAGCAGTTACGTCGAGAACACTGAAGCTTTCTTT. This rearrangement joins TRBV6-5 to TRBJ1-1; D not certain. V dropped 2 bases and J dropped 1 base, with 5 bases sitting between them. Per germline, CDR1 MNHEY and CDR2 SVGAGI. CDR3 length: 13 amino acids.

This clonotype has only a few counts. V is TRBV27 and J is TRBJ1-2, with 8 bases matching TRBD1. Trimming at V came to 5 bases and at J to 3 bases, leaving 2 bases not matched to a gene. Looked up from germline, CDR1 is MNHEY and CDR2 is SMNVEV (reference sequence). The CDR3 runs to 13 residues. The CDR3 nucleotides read TGTGCCAGCAGTGCGACAGGGGACTATGGCTACACCTTC. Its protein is CASSATGDYGYTF.

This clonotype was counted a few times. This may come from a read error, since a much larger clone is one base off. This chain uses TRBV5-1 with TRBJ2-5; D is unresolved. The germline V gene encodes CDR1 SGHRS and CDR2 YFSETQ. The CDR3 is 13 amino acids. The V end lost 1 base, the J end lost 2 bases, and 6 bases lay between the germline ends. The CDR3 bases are TGCGCCAGCAGCTTGCAGCTGCAAGAGACCCAGTACTTC. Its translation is CASSLQLQETQYF.

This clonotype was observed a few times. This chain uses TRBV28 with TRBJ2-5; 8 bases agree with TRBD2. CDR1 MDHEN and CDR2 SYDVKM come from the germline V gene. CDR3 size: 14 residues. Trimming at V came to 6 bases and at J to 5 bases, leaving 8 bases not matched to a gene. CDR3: CASRLAGTRETQYF. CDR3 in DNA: TGTGCCAGCAGATTAGCGGGGACCAGGGAGACCCAGTACTTC.

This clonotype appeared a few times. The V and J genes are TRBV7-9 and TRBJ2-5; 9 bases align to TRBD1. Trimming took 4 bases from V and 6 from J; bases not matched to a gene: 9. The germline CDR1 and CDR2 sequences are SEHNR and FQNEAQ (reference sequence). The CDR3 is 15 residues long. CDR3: CASSSDTGGGKTQYF. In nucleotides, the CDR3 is TGTGCCAGCAGCTCCGATACAGGGGGCGGGAAGACCCAGTACTTC.

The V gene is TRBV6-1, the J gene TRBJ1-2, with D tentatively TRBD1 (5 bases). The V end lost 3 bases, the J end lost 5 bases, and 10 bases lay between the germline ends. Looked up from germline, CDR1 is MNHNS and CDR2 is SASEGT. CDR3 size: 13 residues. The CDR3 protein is CASSETVQYGYTF. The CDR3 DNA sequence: TGTGCCAGCAGTGAGACAGTGCAGTATGGCTACACCTTC.

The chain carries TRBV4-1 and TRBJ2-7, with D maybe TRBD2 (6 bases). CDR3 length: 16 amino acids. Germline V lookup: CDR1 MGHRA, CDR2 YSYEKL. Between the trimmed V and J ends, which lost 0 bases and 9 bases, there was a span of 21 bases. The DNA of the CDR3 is TGCGCCAGCAGCCAAGATCCCGGGACTGGCTTCGCCGGGCAGTACTTC. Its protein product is CASSQDPGTGFAGQYF.

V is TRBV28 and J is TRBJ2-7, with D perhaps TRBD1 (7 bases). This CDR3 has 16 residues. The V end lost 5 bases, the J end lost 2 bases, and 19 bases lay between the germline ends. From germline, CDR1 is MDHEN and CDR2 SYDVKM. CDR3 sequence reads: CASSPRGAGGPYEQYV. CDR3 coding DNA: TGTGCCAGCAGTCCGAGGGGGGCAGGGGGACCCTACGAGCAGTACGTC.

The CDR3 is CASSVAAGLHYEQYF. The DNA for the CDR3 is TGTGCCAGCAGCGTAGCGGCGGGGCTCCACTACGAGCAGTACTTC. The chain is built from TRBV9 and TRBJ2-7; TRBD2 is a possible D gene (6 bases). The CDR3 runs to 15 residues. Trimming left V 0 bases short and J 3 bases short, with 13 bases between. CDR1 and CDR2 (germline): SGDLS, YYNGEE.

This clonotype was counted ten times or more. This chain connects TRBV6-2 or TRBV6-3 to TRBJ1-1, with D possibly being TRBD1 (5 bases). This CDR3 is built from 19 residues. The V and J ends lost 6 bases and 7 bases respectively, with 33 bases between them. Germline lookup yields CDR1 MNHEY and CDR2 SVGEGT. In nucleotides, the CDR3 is TGTGCCAGCAGACGGAGGCCAGCACTCAGGGTAGGACGGGACGGTGAAGCTTTCTTT. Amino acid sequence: CASRRRPALRVGRDGEAFF.

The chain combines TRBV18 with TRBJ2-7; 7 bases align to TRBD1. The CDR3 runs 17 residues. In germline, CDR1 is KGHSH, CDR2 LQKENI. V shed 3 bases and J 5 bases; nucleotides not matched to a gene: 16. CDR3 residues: CASSPRPGTAGQNEQYF. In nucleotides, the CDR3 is TGTGCCAGCTCACCGCGACCTGGGACAGCCGGTCAAAACGAGCAGTACTTC. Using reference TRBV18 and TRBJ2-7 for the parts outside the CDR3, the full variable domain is NAGVMQNPRHLVRRRGQEARLRCSPMKGHSHVYWYRQLPEEGLKFMVYLQKENIIDESGMPKERFSAEFPKEGPSILRIQQVVRGDSAAYFCASSPRPGTAGQNEQYFGPGTRLTVT.

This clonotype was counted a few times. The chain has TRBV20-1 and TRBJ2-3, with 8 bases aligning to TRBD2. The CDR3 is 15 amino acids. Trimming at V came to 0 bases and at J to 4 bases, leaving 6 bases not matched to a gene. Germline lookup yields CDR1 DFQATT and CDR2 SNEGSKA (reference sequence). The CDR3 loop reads CSARDPTRGADTQYF. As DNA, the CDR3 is TGCAGTGCTAGAGATCCGACGCGGGGGGCAGATACGCAGTATTTT.

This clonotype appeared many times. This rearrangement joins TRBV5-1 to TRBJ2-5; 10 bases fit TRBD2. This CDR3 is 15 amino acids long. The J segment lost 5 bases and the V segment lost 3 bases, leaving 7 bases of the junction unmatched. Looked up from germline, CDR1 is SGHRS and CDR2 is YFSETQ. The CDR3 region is CASSSSGGALETQYF. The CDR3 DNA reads TGCGCCAGCAGCTCCAGCGGGGGGGCCCTTGAGACCCAGTACTTC.